The present T cell receptor beta chain was sequenced within a study of cytomegalovirus exposure and HLA in healthy donors. Study-level findings and limits: Three CMV-associated chains proved CMV antigen-specific in vitro.

With regard to this clone: Its antigen is currently unknown.

Primers included in the PCR were 60 Vbeta and 13 Jbeta primers. Sequenced by immunoSEQ multiplex PCR; TCRdb stores in-frame clones only, minus some. The sample carries 210,000 or so clones, 80% to 90% recorded once. The germline V gene has CDR1 SGHAT and CDR2 FQNNGV. The CDR3 sequence is 16 residues long. J lost 9 bases, V lost 0 bases, and 11 bases had no gene match. The TCR originated in a man aged 30-40 years in good health and CMV-seronegative. Source material: PBMCs. The chain links TRBV11-2 to TRBJ2-4, with 7 bases aligning to TRBD2. CDR3 region: CASSLDRAGAVGIQYF. The CDR3 coding sequence is TGTGCCAGCAGCTTAGATCGTGCGGGAGCGGTGGGCATTCAGTACTTC. Full variable domain (remainder filled in from reference TRBV11-2 and TRBJ2-4): EAGVAQSPRYKIIEKRQSVAFWCNPISGHATLYWYQQILGQGPKLLIQFQNNGVVDDSQLPKDRFSAERLKGVDSTLKIQPAKLEDSAVYLCASSLDRAGAVGIQYFGAGTRLSVL.